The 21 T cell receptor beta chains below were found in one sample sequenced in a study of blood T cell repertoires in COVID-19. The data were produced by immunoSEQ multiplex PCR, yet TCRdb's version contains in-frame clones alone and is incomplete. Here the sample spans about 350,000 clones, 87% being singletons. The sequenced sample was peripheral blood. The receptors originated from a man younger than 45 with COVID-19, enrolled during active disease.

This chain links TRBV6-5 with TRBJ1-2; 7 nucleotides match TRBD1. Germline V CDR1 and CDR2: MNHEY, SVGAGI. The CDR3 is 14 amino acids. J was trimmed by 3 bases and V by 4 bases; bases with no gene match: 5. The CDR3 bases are TGTGCCAGCAGTTCCTGGGACAGTGACTATGGCTACACCTTC. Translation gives CASSSWDSDYGYTF.

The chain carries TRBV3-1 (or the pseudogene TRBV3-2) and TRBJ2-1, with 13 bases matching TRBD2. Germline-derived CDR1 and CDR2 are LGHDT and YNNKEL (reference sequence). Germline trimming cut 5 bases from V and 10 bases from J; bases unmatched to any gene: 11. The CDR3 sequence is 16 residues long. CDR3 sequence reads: CASSGPGTSGKQEQFF. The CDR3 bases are TGTGCCAGCAGCGGCCCCGGGACTAGCGGGAAACAGGAGCAGTTCTTC.

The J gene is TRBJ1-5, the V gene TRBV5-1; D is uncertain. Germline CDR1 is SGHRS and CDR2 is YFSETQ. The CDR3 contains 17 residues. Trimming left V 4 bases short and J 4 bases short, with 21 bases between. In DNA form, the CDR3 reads TGCGCCAGCAGCCGAGATCCTGTTACATTAGCAAATCAGCCCCAGCATTTT. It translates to CASSRDPVTLANQPQHF.

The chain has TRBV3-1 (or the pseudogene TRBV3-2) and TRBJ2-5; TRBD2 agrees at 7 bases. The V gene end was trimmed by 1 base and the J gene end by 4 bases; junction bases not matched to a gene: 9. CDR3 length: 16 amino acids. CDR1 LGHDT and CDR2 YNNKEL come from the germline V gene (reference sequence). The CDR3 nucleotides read TGTGCCAGCAGCCAAGGGGCCCAGGGAGGGAGAGAGACCCAGTACTTC. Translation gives CASSQGAQGGRETQYF.

CDR3 DNA: TGTGCCAGCAGCACCTCCGGGACAGGCTATGGCTACACCTTC. Its protein is CASSTSGTGYGYTF. The chain couples TRBV13 to TRBJ1-2; 8 nucleotides match TRBD1. V shed 5 bases and J 4 bases; nucleotides not matched to a gene: 6. Germline CDR1 and CDR2: PRHDT and FYEKMQ (reference sequence). CDR3 length: 14 amino acids.

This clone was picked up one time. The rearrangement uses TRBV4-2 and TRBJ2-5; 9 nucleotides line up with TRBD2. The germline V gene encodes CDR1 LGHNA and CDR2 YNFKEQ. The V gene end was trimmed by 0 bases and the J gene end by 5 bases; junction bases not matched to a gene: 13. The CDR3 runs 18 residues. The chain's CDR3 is CASSQDRLRGGPWETQYF. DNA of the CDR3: TGTGCCAGCAGCCAAGATCGATTGCGGGGGGGCCCTTGGGAGACCCAGTACTTC.

CDR3 nucleotide sequence: TGTGCCAGCAGTGGAGCCCCTAGCAGAGTCTTACGAGAGCAGTACTTC. Translation: CASSGAPSRVLREQYF. This chain links TRBV6-1 with TRBJ2-7; TRBD2 might be the D (5 bases). V was cut by 4 bases and J by 7 bases, with 23 bases left in between. The CDR3 loop spans 16 amino acids. Looked up from germline, CDR1 is MNHNS and CDR2 is SASEGT.

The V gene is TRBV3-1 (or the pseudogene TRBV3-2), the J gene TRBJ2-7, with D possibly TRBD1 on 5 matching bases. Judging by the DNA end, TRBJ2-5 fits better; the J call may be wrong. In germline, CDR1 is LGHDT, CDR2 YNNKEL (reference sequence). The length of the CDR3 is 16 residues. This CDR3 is CASSQLVGAFQETQYF. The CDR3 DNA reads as TGTGCCAGCAGCCAGCTGGTTGGGGCTTTCCAAGAGACCCAGTACTTC.

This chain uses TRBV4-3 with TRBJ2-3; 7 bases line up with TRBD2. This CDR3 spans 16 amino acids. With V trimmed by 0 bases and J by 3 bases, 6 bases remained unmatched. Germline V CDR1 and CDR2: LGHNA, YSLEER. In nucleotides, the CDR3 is TGCGCCAGCAGCCAAGATGCCGGACTAGGAACAGATACGCAGTATTTT. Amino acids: CASSQDAGLGTDTQYF.

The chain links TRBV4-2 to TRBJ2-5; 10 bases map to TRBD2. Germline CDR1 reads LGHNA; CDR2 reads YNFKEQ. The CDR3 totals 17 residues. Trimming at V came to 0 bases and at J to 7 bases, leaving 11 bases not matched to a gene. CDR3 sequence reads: CASSQDSGAGGSRTQYF. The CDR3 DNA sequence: TGTGCCAGCAGCCAAGATTCTGGAGCGGGGGGGAGCAGGACCCAGTACTTC.

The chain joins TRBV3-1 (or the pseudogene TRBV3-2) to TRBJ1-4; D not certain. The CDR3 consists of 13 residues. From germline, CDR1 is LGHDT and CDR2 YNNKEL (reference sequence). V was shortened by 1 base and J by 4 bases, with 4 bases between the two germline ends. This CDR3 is CASSQVNNEKLFF. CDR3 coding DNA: TGTGCCAGCAGCCAAGTTAATAATGAAAAACTGTTTTTT.

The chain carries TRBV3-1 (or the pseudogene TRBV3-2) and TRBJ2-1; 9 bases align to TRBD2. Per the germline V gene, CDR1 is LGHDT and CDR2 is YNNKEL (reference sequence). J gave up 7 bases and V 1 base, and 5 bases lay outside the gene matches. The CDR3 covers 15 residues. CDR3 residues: CASSQVGRGGNEQFF. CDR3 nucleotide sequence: TGTGCCAGCAGCCAAGTAGGGCGGGGGGGGAATGAGCAGTTCTTC.

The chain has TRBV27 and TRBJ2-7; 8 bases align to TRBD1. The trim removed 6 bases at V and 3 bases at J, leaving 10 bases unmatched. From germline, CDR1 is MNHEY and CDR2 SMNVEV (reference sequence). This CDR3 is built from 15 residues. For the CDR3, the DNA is TGTGCCAGCAGCCCGGTTGGGGGACAGGACTACGAGCAGTACTTC. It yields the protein CASSPVGGQDYEQYF.

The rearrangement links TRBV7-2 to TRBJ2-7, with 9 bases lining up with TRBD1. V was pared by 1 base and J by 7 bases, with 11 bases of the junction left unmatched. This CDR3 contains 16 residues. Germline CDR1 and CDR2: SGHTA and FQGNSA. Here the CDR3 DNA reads TGTGCCAGCAGCTTAGATTCAACAGGGGGCGGGTTGGAGCAGTACTTC. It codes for CASSLDSTGGGLEQYF. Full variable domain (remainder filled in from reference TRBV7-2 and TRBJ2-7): GAGVSQSPSNKVTEKGKDVELRCDPISGHTALYWYRQSLGQGLEFLIYFQGNSAPDKSGLPSDRFSAERTGGSVSTLTIQRTQQEDSAVYLCASSLDSTGGGLEQYFGPGTRLTVT.

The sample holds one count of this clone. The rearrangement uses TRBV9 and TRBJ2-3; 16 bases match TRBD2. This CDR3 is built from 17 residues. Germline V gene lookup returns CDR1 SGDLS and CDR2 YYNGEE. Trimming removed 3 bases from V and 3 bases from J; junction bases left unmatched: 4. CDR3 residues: CASSDGTSGGATDTQYF. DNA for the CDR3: TGTGCCAGCAGCGACGGGACTAGCGGGGGGGCAACAGATACGCAGTATTTT.

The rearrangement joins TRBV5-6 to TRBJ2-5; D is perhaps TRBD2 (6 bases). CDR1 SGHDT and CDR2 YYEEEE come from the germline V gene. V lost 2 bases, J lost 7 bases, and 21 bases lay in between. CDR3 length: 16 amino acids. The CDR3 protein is CASSFTFNVGGRTQYF. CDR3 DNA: TGTGCCAGCAGCTTTACCTTTAATGTCGGAGGGAGGACCCAGTACTTC.

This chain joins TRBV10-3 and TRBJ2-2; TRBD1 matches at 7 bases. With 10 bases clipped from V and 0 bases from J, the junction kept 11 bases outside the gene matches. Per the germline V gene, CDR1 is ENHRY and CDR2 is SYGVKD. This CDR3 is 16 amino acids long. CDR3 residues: CATREGGSANTGELFF. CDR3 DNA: TGTGCCACCCGCGAAGGGGGCTCCGCGAACACCGGGGAGCTGTTTTTT.

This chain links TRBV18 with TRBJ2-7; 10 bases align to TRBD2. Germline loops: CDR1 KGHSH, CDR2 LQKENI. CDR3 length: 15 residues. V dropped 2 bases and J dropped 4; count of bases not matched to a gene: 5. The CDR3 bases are TGTGCCAGCTCACCAAGTCAGCGGGAGGGTTACGAGCAGTACTTC. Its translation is CASSPSQREGYEQYF.

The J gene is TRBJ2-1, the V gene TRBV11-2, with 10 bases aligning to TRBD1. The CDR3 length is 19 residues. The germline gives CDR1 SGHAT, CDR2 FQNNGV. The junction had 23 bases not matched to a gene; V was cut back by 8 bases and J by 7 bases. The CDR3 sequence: CASGRGVYKGTGVGNEQFF. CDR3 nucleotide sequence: TGTGCCAGCGGGCGGGGAGTTTATAAGGGGACAGGGGTGGGTAATGAGCAGTTCTTC. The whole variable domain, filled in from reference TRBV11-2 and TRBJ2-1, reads EAGVAQSPRYKIIEKRQSVAFWCNPISGHATLYWYQQILGQGPKLLIQFQNNGVVDDSQLPKDRFSAERLKGVDSTLKIQPAKLEDSAVYLCASGRGVYKGTGVGNEQFFGPGTRLTVL.

The chain's CDR3 is CASSGTGEVNTEAFF. The CDR3 DNA is TGCGCCAGCAGCGGGACAGGGGAGGTGAACACTGAAGCTTTCTTT. The chain carries TRBV5-1 and TRBJ1-1; TRBD1 matches 10 bases. CDR1 is SGHRS, CDR2 YFSETQ, per germline. The length of the CDR3 is 15 residues. The ends lost 4 bases at V and 0 bases at J; junction bases unmatched: 3.

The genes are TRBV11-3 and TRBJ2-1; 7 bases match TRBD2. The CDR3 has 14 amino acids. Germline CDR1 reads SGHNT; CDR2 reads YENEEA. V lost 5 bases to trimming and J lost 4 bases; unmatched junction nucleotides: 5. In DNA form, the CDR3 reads TGTGCCAGCAGCCCCCTGGGGGGGTACAATGAGCAGTTCTTC. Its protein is CASSPLGGYNEQFF.